Each of the 27 T cell receptor beta chains below was sequenced from the same sample in a study of cytomegalovirus exposure and HLA in healthy donors. Sequencing was performed with immunoSEQ multiplex PCR; in TCRdb, only in-frame clones are kept and a portion is missing. The table records 200,000 to 250,000 clones, 75% to 95% of them present only once. Sequencing was done on a sample of PBMCs. The receptors originated from a woman younger than 30 in good health and CMV-seronegative.

The chain is built from TRBV4-1 and TRBJ1-2; 10 bases are shared with TRBD1. This CDR3 region has 16 residues. Trimming took 1 base from V and 3 from J; bases not matched to a gene: 5. The V gene's germline CDR1 is MGHRA and CDR2 YSYEKL. CDR3 in amino acids: CASSQGTGTGDYGYTF. The CDR3 DNA is TGCGCCAGCAGCCAAGGAACCGGGACAGGGGACTATGGCTACACCTTC.

The chain employs TRBV11-3 and TRBJ2-2; D unclear. The CDR3 has 13 amino acids. Germline CDR1 reads SGHNT; CDR2 reads YENEEA. V lost 0 bases, J lost 6 bases, and 5 bases lay in between. In nucleotides, the CDR3 is TGTGCCAGCAGCTTAGAGTTCGCCGGGGAGCTGTTTTTT. Its protein product is CASSLEFAGELFF.

This clone was recorded only once. The CDR3 spells CASSYGTGPAFF. The CDR3 DNA is TGTGCCAGCAGTTACGGGACAGGTCCGGCTTTCTTT. This chain uses TRBV6-5 with TRBJ1-1; 8 bases match TRBD1. The V and J ends lost 2 bases and 11 bases, in that order; junction bases with no gene match: 4. The CDR3 spans 12 residues. Germline V gene lookup returns CDR1 MNHEY and CDR2 SVGAGI.

The chain joins TRBV28 to TRBJ2-3; 16 bases align to TRBD2. Per germline, CDR1 MDHEN and CDR2 SYDVKM. The V gene end was trimmed by 4 bases and the J gene end by 4 bases; junction bases not matched to a gene: 11. The CDR3 contains 19 residues. CDR3 coding DNA: TGTGCCAGCAGTTCCACCGGGACTAGCGGGAGGGCTGGCCCAGATACGCAGTATTTT. Its protein product is CASSSTGTSGRAGPDTQYF.

The V gene is TRBV15, the J gene TRBJ2-1, with 7 bases matching TRBD1. This CDR3 has 14 amino acids. Per germline, CDR1 LNHNV and CDR2 YYDKDF (reference sequence). J gave up 8 bases and V 5 bases, and 9 bases lay outside the gene matches. The CDR3 sequence: CATSGRGLRDEQFF. The CDR3 DNA follows: TGTGCCACCAGCGGAAGGGGGCTGCGGGATGAGCAGTTCTTC.

The chain combines TRBV25-1 with TRBJ2-1; D gene ambiguous. With 4 bases removed from V and 4 bases from J, the gap between germline ends came to 8 bases. The CDR3 has 13 residues. Germline V CDR1 and CDR2: MGHDK, SYGVNS. The CDR3 region has the DNA TGTGCCAGCAGTGTAAAGGAGTACAATGAGCAGTTCTTC. Translated: CASSVKEYNEQFF.

The CDR3 spells CASSNVDRGQETQYF. The CDR3 nucleotides are TGTGCCAGCAGCAACGTTGACAGGGGGCAAGAGACCCAGTACTTC. The rearrangement joins TRBV6-5 to TRBJ2-5; 9 positions match TRBD1. Germline CDR1 MNHEY, CDR2 SVGAGI. V dropped 6 bases and J dropped 2; count of bases not matched to a gene: 7. The CDR3 has 15 residues.

The chain recombines TRBV6-6 with TRBJ1-2, with 11 bases identical to TRBD1. Losses at the gene ends were 9 bases for V and 4 bases for J; bases not matched to a gene: 1. This CDR3 spans 12 amino acids. Germline V lookup: CDR1 MNHNY, CDR2 SVGAGI (reference sequence). In DNA form, the CDR3 reads TGTGCCAGTGGACAGGGGGCCTATGGCTACACCTTC. Translated: CASGQGAYGYTF.

The genes are TRBV5-1 and TRBJ1-3, with D uncertain. This CDR3 has 14 residues. Germline CDR1 is SGHRS and CDR2 is YFSETQ. V dropped 2 bases and J dropped 4 bases, with 10 bases sitting between them. CDR3 loop: CASSFEGGGNTIYF. The CDR3 region has the DNA TGCGCCAGCAGCTTTGAGGGTGGCGGAAACACCATATATTTT.

The chain employs TRBV9 and TRBJ1-1; tentative D call: TRBD1 (6 bases). V dropped 0 bases and J dropped 0 bases, with 12 bases sitting between them. The CDR3 spans 16 residues. The germline V gene has CDR1 SGDLS and CDR2 YYNGEE. The CDR3 sequence: CASSVDLGAMNTEAFF. CDR3 bases: TGTGCCAGCAGCGTAGATCTGGGGGCCATGAACACTGAAGCTTTCTTT.

This chain links TRBV11-2 with TRBJ1-1; D is unclear. Germline loops: CDR1 SGHAT, CDR2 FQNNGV. V was shortened by 2 bases and J by 3 bases, with 10 bases between the two germline ends. CDR3 size: 14 residues. Written as DNA, the CDR3 is TGTGCCAGCAGCTTATCGGCGGTCTACACTGAAGCTTTCTTT. Translation: CASSLSAVYTEAFF.

This clone turned up a few times. The chain joins TRBV6-1 to TRBJ2-3; TRBD2 aligns across 9 bases. The CDR3 loop spans 14 amino acids. Germline CDR1 reads MNHNS; CDR2 reads SASEGT. Unmatched junction bases numbered 0, after V lost 0 bases and J lost 5 bases. The DNA of the CDR3 is TGTGCCAGCAGTGAAGCGCGGGGGGGAGATACGCAGTATTTT. Amino acids: CASSEARGGDTQYF.

The V gene is TRBV6-1, the J gene TRBJ1-2; D is unclear. V gave up 11 bases and J gave up 2 bases, with 18 bases separating them. Germline loops: CDR1 MNHNS, CDR2 SASEGT. The CDR3 runs 14 residues. CDR3 bases: TGTGCCTCCTCCTCCGTAAACGGGAACTATGGCTACACCTTC. This codes for CASSSVNGNYGYTF.

The rearrangement uses TRBV19 and TRBJ1-6; 7 bases line up with TRBD1. CDR3 length: 19 residues. The V segment lost 3 bases and the J segment 0 bases; nucleotides outside the gene matches: 11. Germline CDR1 reads LNHDA; CDR2 reads SQIVND (reference sequence). The CDR3 spells CASSISRTGLSSYNSPLHF. The CDR3 DNA sequence: TGTGCCAGTAGTATCTCAAGGACAGGCCTGAGCTCCTATAATTCACCCCTCCACTTT.

This chain connects TRBV11-2 to TRBJ2-7, with TRBD2 matching over 8 bases. Looked up from germline, CDR1 is SGHAT and CDR2 is FQNNGV. CDR3 length equals 15 residues. The V gene end was trimmed by 5 bases and the J gene end by 3 bases; junction bases not matched to a gene: 9. In DNA form, the CDR3 reads TGTGCCAGCAGCCCCATTGCAGCGGGAGTCTACGAGCAGTACTTC. Protein: CASSPIAAGVYEQYF.

The genes are TRBV25-1 and TRBJ2-6; possibly TRBD1 for D (5 bases). Trimming left V 1 base short and J 4 bases short, with 11 bases between. The germline V gene encodes CDR1 MGHDK and CDR2 SYGVNS. The CDR3 totals 16 residues. DNA of the CDR3: TGTGCCAGCAGTGAATTCCAGGGATCAGGGGCCAACGTCCTGACTTTC. Protein product: CASSEFQGSGANVLTF.

The chain has TRBV6-5 and TRBJ2-1; 8 nucleotides agree with TRBD1. The J segment lost 8 bases and the V segment lost 2 bases, leaving 11 bases of the junction unmatched. CDR1 is MNHEY, CDR2 SVGAGI, per germline. The CDR3 is made up of 16 amino acids. CDR3 loop: CASSYGPGQEGHEQFF. Here the CDR3 DNA reads TGTGCCAGCAGTTACGGTCCGGGACAGGAGGGACATGAGCAGTTCTTC.

DNA of the CDR3: TGTGCCAGCAGTGAAATGTATGGACAGGGGTTTTCTGGGGCCAACGTCCTGACTTTC. It codes for CASSEMYGQGFSGANVLTF. The gene calls are TRBV2 and TRBJ2-6; 9 nucleotides align to TRBD1. V shed 2 bases and J 1 base; nucleotides not matched to a gene: 9. Germline assignment: CDR1 SNHLY and CDR2 FYNNEI. There are 19 residues in the CDR3. The variable domain in full, completed from reference TRBV2 and TRBJ2-6, reads EPEVTQTPSHQVTQMGQEVILRCVPISNHLYFYWYRQILGQKVEFLVSFYNNEISEKSEIFDDQFSVERPDGSNFTLKIRSTKLEDSAMYFCASSEMYGQGFSGANVLTFGAGSRLTVL.

The V call is TRBV6-1, the J call TRBJ1-1; D not certain. The CDR3 consists of 13 residues. In germline, CDR1 is MNHNS, CDR2 SASEGT. V was cut by 5 bases and J by 2 bases, with 9 bases left in between. CDR3 protein: CASSPPINTEAFF. In DNA form, the CDR3 reads TGTGCCAGCAGTCCCCCCATTAACACTGAAGCTTTCTTT.

The count of this clone is one. The V and J genes are TRBV6-1 and TRBJ1-4; 9 nucleotides agree with TRBD1. J lost 5 bases, V lost 8 bases, and 6 bases had no gene match. Looked up from germline, CDR1 is MNHNS and CDR2 is SASEGT. The CDR3 has 14 residues. CDR3 protein: CASGRDRVNEKLFF. Here the CDR3 DNA reads TGTGCCAGCGGGCGGGACAGGGTAAATGAAAAACTGTTTTTT.

The genes are TRBV4-1 and TRBJ1-1; D gene uncertain. V was trimmed by 6 bases and J by 0 bases, leaving 14 bases between them. Germline V gene lookup returns CDR1 MGHRA and CDR2 YSYEKL. The CDR3 consists of 15 residues. CDR3 region: CASSLWAVMNTEAFF. In DNA form, the CDR3 reads TGCGCCAGCAGTCTCTGGGCCGTCATGAACACTGAAGCTTTCTTT.

The chain employs TRBV13 and TRBJ1-1; D gene uncertain. The CDR3 is 11 residues long. Trimming stripped 3 bases from V and 5 bases from J, with 4 bases between. CDR1 PRHDT and CDR2 FYEKMQ come from the germline V gene (reference sequence). CDR3 region: CASSFQTEAFF. CDR3 in DNA: TGTGCCAGCAGCTTTCAAACTGAAGCTTTCTTT. Using reference TRBV13 and TRBJ1-1 for the parts outside the CDR3, the full variable domain is AAGVIQSPRHLIKEKRETATLKCYPIPRHDTVYWYQQGPGQDPQFLISFYEKMQSDKGSIPDRFSAQQFSDYHSELNMSSLELGDSALYFCASSFQTEAFFGQGTRLTVV.

The chain couples TRBV15 to TRBJ2-3; 7 bases fit TRBD1. This CDR3 region has 18 residues. Trimming cost V 0 bases and J 3 bases; bases outside gene matches: 12. Per germline, CDR1 LNHNV and CDR2 YYDKDF (reference sequence). The CDR3 DNA reads TGTGCCACCAGCAGAGATCGGTGGGGACAGATGGGGACAGATACGCAGTATTTT. Translated: CATSRDRWGQMGTDTQYF.

This chain joins TRBV7-9 and TRBJ2-6; D call uncertain. V lost 4 bases to trimming and J lost 0 bases, with 4 bases between them. CDR3 length equals 14 residues. CDR1 is SEHNR, CDR2 FQNEAQ, per germline (reference sequence). The CDR3 nucleotides read TGTGCCAGCAGCTCTTACTCTGGGGCCAACGTCCTGACTTTC. It translates to CASSSYSGANVLTF.

The chain has TRBV29-1 and TRBJ2-1; D remains unclear. The germline V gene encodes CDR1 SQVTM and CDR2 ANQGSEA. Trimming took off 5 bases at V and 7 bases at J, with 12 bases between the two ends. This CDR3 region has 12 residues. The CDR3 reads CSVTYTTNEQFF. In DNA form, the CDR3 reads TGCAGCGTTACCTATACTACTAATGAGCAGTTCTTC.

V is TRBV6-5 and J is TRBJ1-4; 8 nucleotides align to TRBD1. From germline, CDR1 is MNHEY and CDR2 SVGAGI. This CDR3 spans 15 amino acids. V dropped 7 bases and J dropped 8; count of bases not matched to a gene: 12. CDR3 in DNA: TGTGCCAGCAAATCTCTAGGACAGGGTGGAGAAAAACTGTTTTTT. Translating it yields CASKSLGQGGEKLFF.

This rearrangement joins TRBV5-1 to TRBJ2-2; TRBD1 might be the D (5 bases). The V gene lost 4 bases and the J gene lost 4 bases, with 17 bases spanning the gap. This CDR3 has 16 residues. Germline-derived CDR1 and CDR2 are SGHRS and YFSETQ. The CDR3, as DNA: TGCGCCAGCAGCGGAAAGGTGCAGGGTTCCACCGGGGAGCTGTTTTTT. Its translation is CASSGKVQGSTGELFF. The whole variable domain, filled in from reference TRBV5-1 and TRBJ2-2, reads KAGVTQTPRYLIKTRGQQVTLSCSPISGHRSVSWYQQTPGQGLQFLFEYFSETQRNKGNFPGRFSGRQFSNSRSEMNVSTLELGDSALYLCASSGKVQGSTGELFFGEGSRLTVL.